This TCR beta chain emerged from a study of T cell responses to AZD1222 COVID-19 vaccine. Trimming stripped 3 bases from V and 0 bases from J, with 14 bases between. CDR3 length equals 16 residues. CDR1 and CDR2 (germline): LGHNA, YNFKEQ. Sequencing was performed with immunoSEQ multiplex PCR; in TCRdb, only in-frame clones are kept and a portion is missing. The sample has 200,000 to 250,000 clones, 90% to 95% seen once. This clone has a single count. The sample here was peripheral blood, taken on day 0 of MenACWY control vaccination. V gene TRBV4-2 combines with J gene TRBJ1-1; D is ambiguous. This clonotype was sampled from an adult in good health. The CDR3 bases are TGTGCCAGCAGCCAGCCTTCATCACTGGTGAACACTGAAGCTTTCTTT. As protein: CASSQPSSLVNTEAFF.